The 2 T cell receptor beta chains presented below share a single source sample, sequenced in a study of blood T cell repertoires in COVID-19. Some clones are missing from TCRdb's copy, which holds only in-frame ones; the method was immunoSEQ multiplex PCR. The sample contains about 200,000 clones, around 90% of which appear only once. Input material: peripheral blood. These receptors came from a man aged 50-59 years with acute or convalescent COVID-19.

The CDR3 loop reads CASSLVRAREQFF. The CDR3 nucleotides are TGTGCCAGCAGCTTAGTCAGAGCGCGCGAGCAGTTCTTC. The chain carries TRBV11-2 and TRBJ2-1; D is undetermined. This CDR3 has 13 amino acids. V was cut by 1 base and J by 10 bases, with 11 bases left in between. Germline V gene data show CDR1 as SGHAT and CDR2 as FQNNGV. The full variable domain, completed using reference TRBV11-2 and TRBJ2-1, is EAGVAQSPRYKIIEKRQSVAFWCNPISGHATLYWYQQILGQGPKLLIQFQNNGVVDDSQLPKDRFSAERLKGVDSTLKIQPAKLEDSAVYLCASSLVRAREQFFGPGTRLTVL.

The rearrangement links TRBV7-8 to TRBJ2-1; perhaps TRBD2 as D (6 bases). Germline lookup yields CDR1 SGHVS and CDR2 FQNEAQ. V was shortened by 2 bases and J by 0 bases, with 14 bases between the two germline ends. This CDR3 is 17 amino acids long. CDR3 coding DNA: TGTGCCAGCAGCTTAAGGTACGGCGGGGTCTCCTACAATGAGCAGTTCTTC. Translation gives CASSLRYGGVSYNEQFF.